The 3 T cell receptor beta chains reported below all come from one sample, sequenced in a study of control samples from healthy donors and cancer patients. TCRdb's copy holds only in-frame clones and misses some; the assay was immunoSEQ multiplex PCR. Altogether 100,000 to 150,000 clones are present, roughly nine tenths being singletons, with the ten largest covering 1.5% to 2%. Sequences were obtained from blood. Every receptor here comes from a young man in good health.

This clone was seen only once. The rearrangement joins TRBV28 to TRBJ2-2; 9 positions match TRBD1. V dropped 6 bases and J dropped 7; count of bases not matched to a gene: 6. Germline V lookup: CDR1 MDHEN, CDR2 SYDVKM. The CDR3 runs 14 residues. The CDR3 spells CASSPGQGIGELFF. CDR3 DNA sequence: TGTGCCAGCAGCCCCGGACAGGGGATCGGGGAGCTGTTTTTT.

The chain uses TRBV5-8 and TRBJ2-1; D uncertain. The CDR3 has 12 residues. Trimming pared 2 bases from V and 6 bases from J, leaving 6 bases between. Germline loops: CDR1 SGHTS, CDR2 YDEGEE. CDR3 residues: CASSLSGNEQFF. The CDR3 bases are TGTGCCAGCAGCTTATCGGGCAATGAGCAGTTCTTC.

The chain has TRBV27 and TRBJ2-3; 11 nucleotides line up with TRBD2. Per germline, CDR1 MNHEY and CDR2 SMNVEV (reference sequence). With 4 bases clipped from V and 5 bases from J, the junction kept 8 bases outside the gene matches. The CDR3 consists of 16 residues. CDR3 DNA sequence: TGTGCCAGCAGTTCGAGAGTAGCGGGAGGGGTAGATACGCAGTATTTT. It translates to CASSSRVAGGVDTQYF.